This T cell receptor (beta chain) was retrieved from a study of CD8+ T cells in alopecia areata. Background on the study: Treated individuals took tofacitinib by mouth, 5 to 10 mg twice daily.

Documented treatment: oral pan-JAK inhibitor, 5-10 mg twice daily. The CDR3 sequence is 19 residues long. The germline gives CDR1 LNHDA, CDR2 SQIVND (reference sequence). Losses at the gene ends were 3 bases for V and 3 bases for J; bases not matched to a gene: 18. As the sequencing template, cDNA was produced by extracting RNA and reverse transcribing it. Profiled with immunoSEQ multiplex PCR; TCRdb holds only in-frame clones, not every one. The sample lists approximately 160,000 clones, approximately 57% occurring once. As concerns this clone: Its antigen is unidentified. The same CDR3 also results from other DNA sequences found in this sample.

Study-wide results and caveats: Expanded CD8+ clones among the top 100, as well as scalp clonality, were significantly decreased by tofacitinib. Whereas mice showed it more clearly, TCR sharing across patients was murkier, possibly because of HLA.

The J gene is TRBJ2-3, the V gene TRBV19, with TRBD2 matching 7 bases. The source was CD4+ T cells sorted from blood, collected at week 24, from a patient treated with tofacitinib. This sequence originates from a human donor with alopecia areata. CDR3 sequence (DNA): TGTGCCAGTAGTATTAATTTGCGGGGGACCGGGCGGGGGACAGATACGCAGTATTTT. Amino acid sequence: CASSINLRGTGRGTDTQYF.